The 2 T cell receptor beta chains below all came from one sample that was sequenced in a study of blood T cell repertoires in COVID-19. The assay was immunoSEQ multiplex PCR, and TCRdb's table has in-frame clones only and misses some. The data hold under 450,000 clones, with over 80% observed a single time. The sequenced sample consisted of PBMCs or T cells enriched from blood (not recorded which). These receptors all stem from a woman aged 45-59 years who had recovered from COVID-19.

The CDR3 reads CASSPGLAREETQYF. In DNA, the CDR3 is TGTGCCAGCAGCCCGGGACTAGCGAGAGAAGAGACCCAGTACTTC. The chain couples TRBV7-7 to TRBJ2-5, with TRBD2 identical over 10 bases. Germline trimming cut 5 bases from V and 3 bases from J; bases unmatched to any gene: 6. The germline V gene has CDR1 SSHAT and CDR2 FNYEAQ (reference sequence). The CDR3 loop spans 15 amino acids.

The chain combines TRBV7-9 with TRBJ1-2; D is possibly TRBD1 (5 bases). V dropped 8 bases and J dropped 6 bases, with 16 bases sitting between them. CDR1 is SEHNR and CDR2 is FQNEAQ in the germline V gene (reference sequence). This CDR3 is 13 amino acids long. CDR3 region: CASDGGVADGYTF. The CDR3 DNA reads TGTGCCAGCGACGGGGGGGTTGCTGATGGCTACACCTTC.